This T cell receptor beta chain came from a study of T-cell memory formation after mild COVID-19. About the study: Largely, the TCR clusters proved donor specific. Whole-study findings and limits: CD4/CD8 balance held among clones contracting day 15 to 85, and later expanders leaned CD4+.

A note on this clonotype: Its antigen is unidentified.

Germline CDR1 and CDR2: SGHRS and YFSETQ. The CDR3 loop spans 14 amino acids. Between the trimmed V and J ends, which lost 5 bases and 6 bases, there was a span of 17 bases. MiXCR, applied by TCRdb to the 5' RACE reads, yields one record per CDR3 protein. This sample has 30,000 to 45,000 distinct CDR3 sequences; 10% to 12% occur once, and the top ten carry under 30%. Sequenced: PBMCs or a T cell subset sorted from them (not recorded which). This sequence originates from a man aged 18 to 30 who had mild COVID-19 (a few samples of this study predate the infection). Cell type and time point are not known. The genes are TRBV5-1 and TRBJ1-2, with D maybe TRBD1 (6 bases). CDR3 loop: CASRPGQGADGYTF. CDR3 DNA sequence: TGCGCCAGCAGGCCGGGACAAGGGGCCGATGGCTACACCTTC.